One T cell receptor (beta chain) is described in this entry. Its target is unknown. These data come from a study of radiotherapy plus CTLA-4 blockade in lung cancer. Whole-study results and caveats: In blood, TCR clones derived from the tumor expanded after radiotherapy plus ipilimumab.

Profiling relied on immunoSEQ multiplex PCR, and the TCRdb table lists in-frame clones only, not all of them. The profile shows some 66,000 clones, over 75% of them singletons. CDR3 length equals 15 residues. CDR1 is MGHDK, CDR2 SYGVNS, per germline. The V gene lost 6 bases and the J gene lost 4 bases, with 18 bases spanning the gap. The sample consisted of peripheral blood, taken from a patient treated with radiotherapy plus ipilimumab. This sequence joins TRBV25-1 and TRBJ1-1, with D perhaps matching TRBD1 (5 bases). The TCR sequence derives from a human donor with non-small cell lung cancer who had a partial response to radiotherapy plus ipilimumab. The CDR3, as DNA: TGTGCCAGCAGGGGCGTAGCAGGGATGGGCACTGAAGCTTTCTTT. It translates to CASRGVAGMGTEAFF.